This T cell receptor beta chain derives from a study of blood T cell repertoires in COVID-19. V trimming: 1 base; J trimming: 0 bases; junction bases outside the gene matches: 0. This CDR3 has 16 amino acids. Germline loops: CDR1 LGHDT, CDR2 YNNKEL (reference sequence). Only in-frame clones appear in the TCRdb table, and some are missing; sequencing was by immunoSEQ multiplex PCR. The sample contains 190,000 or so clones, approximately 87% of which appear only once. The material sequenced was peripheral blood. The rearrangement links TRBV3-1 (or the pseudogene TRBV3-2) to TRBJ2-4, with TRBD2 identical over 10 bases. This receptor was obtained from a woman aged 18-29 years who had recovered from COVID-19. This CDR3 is CASSQGLAGAKNIQYF. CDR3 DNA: TGTGCCAGCAGCCAAGGACTAGCGGGAGCCAAAAACATTCAGTACTTC.